A selection of T cell receptor beta chains follows, all from one sample in a study of cytomegalovirus exposure and HLA in healthy donors. Libraries were prepared by immunoSEQ multiplex PCR; TCRdb keeps only in-frame clonotypes and omits some of them. The sample includes under 150,000 clones, 75% to 80% seen only once; the top ten take around 3%. What was sequenced was PBMCs. The receptors were sampled from a man in his forties in good health and CMV-seropositive. The CDR3 runs from the conserved cysteine through the conserved F or W. The D gene is left open where the match is weak. Part of the rows lack a size; the others show once, few, many or a class for expanded clones.

NA	NA	TRBV11-3	TRBJ1-1	TGTGCCAGCAGCTTTTCGGAGGGAACTGAAGCTTTCTTT	CASSFSEGTEAFF
NA	once	TRBV14	TRBJ1-3	TGTGCCAGCAGTCAGTTGGACTTCTCTGGAAACACCATATATTTT	CASSQLDFSGNTIYF
TRBD1	NA	TRBV18	TRBJ1-5	TGTGCCAGCTCCCAAATACAGGGGGCGTTAAGCAATCAGCCCCAGCATTTT	CASSQIQGALSNQPQHF
NA	NA	TRBV5-6	TRBJ1-2	TGTGCCAGCTCCTCGGGGGGAGAACGGGGCTACACCTTC	CASSSGGERGYTF
NA	NA	TRBV4-1	TRBJ1-1	TGCGCCAGCAGCCAAGTTCAGGCCACTGAAGCTTTCTTT	CASSQVQATEAFF
TRBD2	NA	TRBV11-2	TRBJ2-3	TGTGCCAGCAGAGCGGGATATGGGGCAGATACGCAGTATTTT	CASRAGYGADTQYF
NA	NA	TRBV5-6	TRBJ2-3	TGTGCCAGCAGCTTAACAGCAGATACGCAGTATTTT	CASSLTADTQYF
TRBD2	NA	TRBV6-5	TRBJ2-4	TGTGCCAGCAGCACCCTAGCGGGAGGATGGAACATTCAGTACTTC	CASSTLAGGWNIQYF
TRBD1	NA	TRBV4-1	TRBJ2-5	TGCGCCAGCAGCCGCGGGACAGGGGGAGAGGAGACCCAGTACTTC	CASSRGTGGEETQYF
NA	NA	TRBV27	TRBJ2-7	TGTGCCAGCAGTTTGCCGGCCGGGACTTCGGGCCAATACGAGCAGTACTTC	CASSLPAGTSGQYEQYF
NA	NA	TRBV7-9	TRBJ1-2	TGTGCCAGCAGCTTAGTGGCCAGTGTCTATGGCTACACCTTC	CASSLVASVYGYTF
NA	NA	TRBV18	TRBJ2-7	TGTGCCAGCTCACCCCAACCCGACAGGCCCTACGAGCAGTACTTC	CASSPQPDRPYEQYF
TRBD2	NA	TRBV14	TRBJ2-1	TGTGCCAGCAGCCAAGACGTGGGGCTAGCGGGACACAATGAGCAGTTCTTC	CASSQDVGLAGHNEQFF
NA	once	TRBV2	TRBJ1-1	TGTGCCAGCAGTGAAGAATCGGAGGGGTTGGCTTTCTTT	CASSEESEGLAFF
TRBD2	few	TRBV5-6	TRBJ2-2	TGTGCCAGCAGCTCCCTAGCGGGAGGGCCCACCGGGGAGCTGTTTTTT	CASSSLAGGPTGELFF
NA	NA	TRBV18	TRBJ2-7	TGTGCCAGCTCACCAGCGGGACAGTCCCTCGAGCAGTACTTC	CASSPAGQSLEQYF
TRBD1	NA	TRBV6-6	TRBJ1-1	TGTGCCAGCAGTTTCGGGACAGGGGGCACTGAAGCTTTCTTT	CASSFGTGGTEAFF
TRBD1	NA	TRBV12-5	TRBJ2-3	TGTGCTAGTGGTTCCCCAAGACAGGGTGGGAAGACAGATACGCAGTATTTT	CASGSPRQGGKTDTQYF
TRBD1	NA	TRBV28	TRBJ1-5	TGTGCCAGCAGTTTAGAACAGGGGCGGAATCAGCCCCAGCATTTT	CASSLEQGRNQPQHF
NA	few	TRBV29-1	TRBJ2-7	TGCAGCGTTGAAACGGCTAGCCGGGGCTACGAGCAGTACTTC	CSVETASRGYEQYF
NA	once	TRBV7-2	TRBJ2-7	TGTGCCAGCAGCTGGGCCCTGACAGTTGTTGAGCAGTACTTC	CASSWALTVVEQYF
TRBD2	NA	TRBV9	TRBJ2-1	TGTGCCAGCAGCGGAGCGGGAGAGCGGTACAATGAGCAGTTCTTC	CASSGAGERYNEQFF
NA	few	TRBV14	TRBJ2-7	TGTGCCAGCAGCCAATTTCACTACGAGCAGTACTTC	CASSQFHYEQYF
NA	NA	TRBV9	TRBJ2-2	TGTGCCAGCAGCGTGGCCCCCCGGACAGCGAACACCGGGGAGCTGTTTTTT	CASSVAPRTANTGELFF
TRBD1	NA	TRBV28	TRBJ1-2	TGTGCCAGCACTCTACAGGGGGTGGAAGGCTACACCTTC	CASTLQGVEGYTF
TRBD2	NA	TRBV19	TRBJ2-1	TGTGCCAGTAGTATAGATGGACTAGCGGGAGGGCCCCCCTACAATGAGCAGTTCTTC	CASSIDGLAGGPPYNEQFF
NA	NA	TRBV9	TRBJ1-1	TGTGCCAGCAGCGGAAGTTCAGGGTTGGACACTGAAGCTTTCTTT	CASSGSSGLDTEAFF
TRBD2	NA	TRBV7-2	TRBJ2-5	TGTGCCAGCAGCTCGGGACTAGCGGGGGATCAAGAGACCCAGTACTTC	CASSSGLAGDQETQYF
TRBD2	few	TRBV10-3	TRBJ2-1	TGTGCCATCAGTGAGTCGGCAGCGGGGAATTACAATGAGCAGTTCTTC	CAISESAAGNYNEQFF
NA	NA	TRBV27	TRBJ1-5	TGTGCCAGCAGTCTATATGGGGGCAGGGTCCCCCAGCATTTT	CASSLYGGRVPQHF
NA	NA	TRBV27	TRBJ1-5	TGTGCCAGCAGATCCACAGGGATGGGTAGCAATCAGCCCCAGCATTTT	CASRSTGMGSNQPQHF
TRBD2	NA	TRBV9	TRBJ2-1	TGTGCCAGCAGCGTAGCGAGGTCGGCTAGCGGGGCCTACAATGAGCAGTTCTTC	CASSVARSASGAYNEQFF
NA	NA	TRBV19	TRBJ2-1	TGTGCCAGTAGTATAGATCGCCTCAGGGGCAATGAGCAGTTCTTC	CASSIDRLRGNEQFF
NA	NA	TRBV4-2	TRBJ2-1	TGTGCCAGCAGCCAAAATATCAATGAGCAGTTCTTC	CASSQNINEQFF
NA	NA	TRBV1	TRBJ2-7	TGCACCAGCAGCCCACCATTGGTCGGGCAGTACTTC	CTSSPPLVGQYF
TRBD1	NA	TRBV4-2	TRBJ2-1	TGTGCCAGCAGCCAAGACATTTTGGGGACAGTTGAGCAGTTCTTC	CASSQDILGTVEQFF
TRBD2	NA	TRBV7-8	TRBJ2-1	TGTGCCAGCAGCTCCAGCGGGAGTGCTTATAATGAGCAGTTCTTC	CASSSSGSAYNEQFF